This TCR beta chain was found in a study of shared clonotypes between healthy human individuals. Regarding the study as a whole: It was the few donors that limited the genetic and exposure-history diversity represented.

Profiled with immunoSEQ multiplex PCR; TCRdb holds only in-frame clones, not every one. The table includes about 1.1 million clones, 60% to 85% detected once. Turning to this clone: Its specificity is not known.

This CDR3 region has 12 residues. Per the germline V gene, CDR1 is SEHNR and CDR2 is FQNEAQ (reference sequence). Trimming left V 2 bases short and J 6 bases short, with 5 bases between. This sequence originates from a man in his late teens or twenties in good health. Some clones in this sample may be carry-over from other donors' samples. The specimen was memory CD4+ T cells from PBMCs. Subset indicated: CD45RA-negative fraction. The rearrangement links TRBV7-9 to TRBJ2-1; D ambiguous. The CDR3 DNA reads TGTGCCAGCAGCTTAATGAGCAATGAGCAGTTCTTC. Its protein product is CASSLMSNEQFF.